The 30 T cell receptor beta chains reported below all come from one sample, sequenced in a study of T-cell reconstitution after alpha-beta-depleted transplantation in children. Unique molecular identifiers were incorporated into the prepared TCRbeta library. Via MiXCR, TCRdb re-called the PCR reads, giving one row per CDR3 protein. Counted here are some 340,000 distinct CDR3 sequences, 10% occurring once; the ten biggest clones make up around 2.4%. Sequenced here: PBMCs from the stem cell graft donor, sampled from the stem cell graft. These TCRs come from a human donor who donated a stem cell graft to a child with acute lymphoblastic leukemia.

The rearrangement joins TRBV6-1 to TRBJ2-7, with 8 bases that match TRBD2. CDR1 MNHNS and CDR2 SASEGT come from the germline V gene. This CDR3 comprises 17 residues. After removal of 4 bases from V and 3 bases from J, the junction contained 14 bases not matched to a gene. CDR3 in amino acids: CASSGDSRLALRYEQYF. CDR3 bases: TGTGCCAGCAGTGGAGATTCGAGACTAGCGCTCCGCTACGAGCAGTACTTC.

This rearrangement joins TRBV7-6 to TRBJ2-1; 12 nucleotides agree with TRBD1. Looked up from germline, CDR1 is SGHVS and CDR2 is FNYEAQ. The junction had 5 bases not matched to a gene; V was cut back by 1 base and J by 7 bases. The CDR3 runs 16 residues. CDR3 in amino acids: CASSLDWDRGPNEQFF. The DNA for the CDR3 is TGTGCCAGCAGCTTAGATTGGGACAGGGGGCCAAATGAGCAGTTCTTC. Full variable domain (remainder filled in from reference TRBV7-6 and TRBJ2-1): GAGVSQSPRYKVTKRGQDVALRCDPISGHVSLYWYRQALGQGPEFLTYFNYEAQQDKSGLPNDRFSAERPEGSISTLTIQRTEQRDSAMYRCASSLDWDRGPNEQFFGPGTRLTVL.

This clonotype has a handful of counts. V gene TRBV5-8 combines with J gene TRBJ1-1, with 10 bases matching TRBD1. J gave up 4 bases and V 6 bases, and 3 bases lay outside the gene matches. Germline V gene data show CDR1 as SGHTS and CDR2 as YDEGEE. The CDR3 extends over 13 amino acids. The CDR3 DNA follows: TGTGCCAGCAAACGACAGGGGGCCACTGAAGCTTTCTTT. Translating gives CASKRQGATEAFF.

This clonotype appeared many times. This chain joins TRBV7-8 and TRBJ2-2; D is unresolved. V shed 3 bases and J shed 2 bases, with 4 bases lying between them. The V gene's germline CDR1 is SGHVS and CDR2 FQNEAQ. This CDR3 spans 13 amino acids. The CDR3 sequence: CASSFGNTGELFF. The CDR3 DNA is TGTGCCAGCAGCTTTGGCAACACCGGGGAGCTGTTTTTT.

The V and J genes are TRBV7-2 and TRBJ2-1, with D perhaps assigned TRBD1 or TRBD2 (5 bases each). CDR1 is SGHTA and CDR2 is FQGNSA in the germline V gene. The CDR3 totals 14 residues. Trimming pared 1 base from V and 5 bases from J, leaving 9 bases between. In nucleotides, the CDR3 is TGTGCCAGCAGCTTAGTTGGGACGGACAATGAGCAGTTCTTC. This encodes CASSLVGTDNEQFF.

The chain has TRBV6-1 and TRBJ2-7, with D possibly matching TRBD1 (6 bases). Germline lookup yields CDR1 MNHNS and CDR2 SASEGT. Between the trimmed V and J ends, which lost 6 bases and 2 bases, there was a span of 14 bases. The CDR3 consists of 14 residues. The CDR3 sequence is CASRRIQGTYEQYF. The CDR3 coding sequence is TGTGCCAGCAGGCGGATTCAGGGGACCTACGAGCAGTACTTC.

This clonotype came up a few times. The chain carries TRBV4-1 and TRBJ1-5; 10 bases align to TRBD1. CDR1 MGHRA and CDR2 YSYEKL come from the germline V gene. This CDR3 region has 18 residues. V was clipped by 3 bases and J by 6 bases; unmatched bases: 14. The CDR3 loop is CASSQGGADRGLRQPQHF. The CDR3 DNA reads as TGCGCCAGCAGCCAGGGGGGGGCTGACAGGGGGCTTCGTCAGCCCCAGCATTTT.

The genes are TRBV20-1 and TRBJ1-2; D is possibly TRBD1 (5 bases). The CDR3 totals 11 residues. Germline-derived CDR1 and CDR2 are DFQATT and SNEGSKA (reference sequence). V was clipped by 2 bases and J by 7 bases, with 8 bases between them. The CDR3 nucleotides read TGCAGTGCTAGAACGGGACGTGGCTACACCTTC. It is translated as CSARTGRGYTF.

The chain is built from TRBV20-1 and TRBJ2-3; weak D call: TRBD2 (6 bases). Trimming left V 1 base short and J 3 bases short, with 11 bases between. Looked up from germline, CDR1 is DFQATT and CDR2 is SNEGSKA (reference sequence). The CDR3 has 14 residues. The CDR3, as DNA: TGCAGTGCTAGAGTTGGTAGCGGTACAGATACGCAGTATTTT. Translation: CSARVGSGTDTQYF.

The CDR3 sequence is CSAETGISYEQYF. The CDR3 nucleotides read TGCAGTGCAGAGACAGGGATCTCCTACGAGCAGTACTTC. This chain links TRBV20-1 with TRBJ2-7, with 7 bases lining up with TRBD1. V gave up 6 bases and J gave up 0 bases; unmatched junction bases: 5. The CDR3 runs 13 residues. Germline loops: CDR1 DFQATT, CDR2 SNEGSKA (reference sequence).

The V gene is TRBV7-8, the J gene TRBJ2-3; D is possibly TRBD1 (5 bases). CDR3 size: 17 residues. Germline V gives CDR1 SGHVS, CDR2 FQNEAQ. Between the trimmed V and J ends, which lost 5 bases and 0 bases, there was a span of 18 bases. The CDR3 DNA reads TGTGCCAGCAGCCCCGATAGGACAAGTTCTAGCACAGATACGCAGTATTTT. The encoded protein is CASSPDRTSSSTDTQYF. The whole variable domain, filled in from reference TRBV7-8 and TRBJ2-3, reads GAGVSQSPRYKVAKRGQDVALRCDPISGHVSLFWYQQALGQGPEFLTYFQNEAQLDKSGLPSDRFFAERPEGSVSTLKIQRTQQEDSAVYLCASSPDRTSSSTDTQYFGPGTRLTVL.

This clonotype was detected only a few times. This chain joins TRBV20-1 and TRBJ2-1; no definite D call. CDR3 length equals 14 residues. The V gene lost 0 bases and the J gene lost 5 bases, with 11 bases spanning the gap. CDR1 is DFQATT and CDR2 is SNEGSKA in the germline V gene (reference sequence). As DNA, the CDR3 is TGCAGTGCTAGAGATTTGGCTAGTGACAATGAGCAGTTCTTC. It specifies CSARDLASDNEQFF.

To note about this clonotype: A much more abundant neighbour one base away suggests this may be a read error. The chain's CDR3 is CASSELASSTEAFF. The CDR3 DNA reads as TGTGCCAGCAGTGAACTGGCATCGAGCACTGAAGCTTTCTTT. J is TRBJ1-1 and V is TRBV6-4; D is unclear. V shed 3 bases and J shed 4 bases, with 12 bases lying between them. This CDR3 has 14 residues. CDR1 is MRHNA and CDR2 is SNTAGT in the germline V gene.

V and J are TRBV10-2 and TRBJ2-1; perhaps D is TRBD1 or TRBD2 (6 bases each). The ends were cut back, 8 bases at V and 6 bases at J, with 17 bases in the middle. Per the germline V gene, CDR1 is WSHSY and CDR2 is SAAADI. CDR3 size: 14 residues. The DNA for the CDR3 is TGCGCCAGCTGGGGGGCAGGAGAGATCAATGAGCAGTTCTTC. Translation: CASWGAGEINEQFF.

This clonotype has a handful of counts. The junction and the germline gene differ at one end; a read error may be behind it. This chain uses TRBV5-1 with TRBJ2-3, with a weak D call TRBD2 (5 bases). CDR3 size: 15 residues. Germline values: CDR1 SGHRS, CDR2 YFSETQ. This chain's CDR3 is CASRLGGSSTDMQYF. CDR3 DNA sequence: TGCGCCAGCAGATTGGGCGGTTCTAGCACAGATATGCAGTATTTT.

This clonotype was counted only a few times. The chain joins TRBV6-2 or TRBV6-3 to TRBJ1-2; the D is unclear. The germline V gene has CDR1 MNHEY and CDR2 SVGEGT. V was trimmed by 0 bases and J by 7 bases, leaving 12 bases between them. There are 14 residues in the CDR3. The CDR3 nucleotides read TGTGCCAGCAGTTACTCGGGCGAAACTGGTGGCTACACCTTC. Translating it yields CASSYSGETGGYTF.

The chain links TRBV28 to TRBJ2-5, with TRBD1 matching over 7 bases. CDR1 and CDR2 from the germline V gene are MDHEN and SYDVKM. The CDR3 runs 15 residues. The trim removed 7 bases at V and 2 bases at J, leaving 10 bases unmatched. In DNA, the CDR3 is TGTGCCAGCATGTTGTGGACAGGAGCTCAAGAGACCCAGTACTTC. Protein product: CASMLWTGAQETQYF.

The J gene is TRBJ2-1, the V gene TRBV12-3 or TRBV12-4; D is perhaps TRBD1 or TRBD2 (5 bases each). Trimming removed 4 bases from V and 6 bases from J, with 22 bases in between. The CDR3 spans 17 residues. The CDR3 protein is CASSSHLGDGRSNEQFF. CDR3 nucleotide sequence: TGTGCCAGCAGTTCCCATTTGGGGGACGGTAGGTCCAATGAGCAGTTCTTC.

The chain employs TRBV3-1 and TRBJ2-7; a possible D gene is TRBD1 (6 bases). Germline CDR1 is LGHDT and CDR2 is YNNKEL (reference sequence). CDR3 length: 15 amino acids. Trimming cost V 5 bases and J 3 bases, with 17 bases left between them. The CDR3 DNA follows: TGTGCCAGCAGCGTAGGGGGTACGGTCCTCTACGAGCAGTACTTC. Its protein is CASSVGGTVLYEQYF.

About this clonotype itself: A read error may be the cause here, since a much bigger clone is one base away. The chain has TRBV27 and TRBJ2-5; 8 positions match TRBD1. The CDR3 consists of 14 residues. V lost 4 bases, J lost 5 bases, and 6 bases stayed unmatched. Germline CDR1 reads MNHEY; CDR2 reads SMNVEV (reference sequence). This CDR3 is CASSSPGGWETQYF. CDR3 DNA sequence: TGTGCCAGCAGTTCGCCAGGGGGCTGGGAGACCCAGTACTTC.

The chain combines TRBV7-6 with TRBJ2-1; TRBD2 might be the D (6 bases). CDR1 SGHVS and CDR2 FNYEAQ come from the germline V gene. Trimming left V 5 bases short and J 9 bases short, with 14 bases between. This CDR3 region has 13 residues. CDR3 residues: CASSPRGVGEQFF. In DNA form, the CDR3 reads TGTGCCAGCAGCCCGCGGGGAGTCGGTGAGCAGTTCTTC.

This clonotype has a count of ten or more. The gene calls are TRBV5-1 and TRBJ2-1; 9 bases line up with TRBD1. This CDR3 contains 15 residues. CDR1 is SGHRS, CDR2 YFSETQ, per germline. V was pared by 4 bases and J by 5 bases, with 7 bases of the junction left unmatched. CDR3 region: CASSGDRAVNNEQFF. The CDR3 bases are TGCGCCAGCAGCGGGGACAGGGCGGTTAACAATGAGCAGTTCTTC.

This clonotype was counted only a few times. The chain links TRBV10-3 to TRBJ2-1, with no clear D. Per germline, CDR1 ENHRY and CDR2 SYGVKD. The CDR3 runs to 13 residues. The V gene lost 4 bases and the J gene lost 4 bases, with 8 bases spanning the gap. The chain's CDR3 is CAISADVYNEQFF. DNA for the CDR3: TGTGCCATCAGTGCGGACGTATACAATGAGCAGTTCTTC.

This clonotype was seen many times. The chain links TRBV20-1 to TRBJ2-7; D remains unclear. The CDR3 covers 10 residues. V was shortened by 5 bases and J by 3 bases, with 5 bases between the two germline ends. CDR1 is DFQATT and CDR2 is SNEGSKA in the germline V gene (reference sequence). The CDR3 reads CSAGLYEQYF. Written as DNA, the CDR3 is TGCAGTGCTGGGCTCTACGAGCAGTACTTC.

The chain carries TRBV9 and TRBJ2-1; tentatively, D is TRBD2 (6 bases). Germline V gene sequence: CDR1 SGDLS, CDR2 YYNGEE. The length of the CDR3 is 12 residues. V was cut by 3 bases and J by 13 bases, with 14 bases left in between. The CDR3 DNA reads TGTGCCAGCAGCGCGGGGACTTGGGAACAGTTCTTC. It is translated as CASSAGTWEQFF.

This clonotype came up many times. The chain is built from TRBV27 and TRBJ1-3; tentatively, D is TRBD1 (6 bases). Germline V gene lookup returns CDR1 MNHEY and CDR2 SMNVEV (reference sequence). This CDR3 has 14 amino acids. The V gene lost 5 bases and the J gene lost 2 bases, with 10 bases spanning the gap. The DNA for the CDR3 is TGTGCCAGCAGTCTGAACAGGGCTGGAAACACCATATATTTT. Its protein product is CASSLNRAGNTIYF.

V is TRBV5-1 and J is TRBJ2-7, with 7 bases aligning to TRBD1. CDR3 length: 14 amino acids. The V gene end was trimmed by 6 bases and the J gene end by 1 base; junction bases not matched to a gene: 7. The V gene's germline CDR1 is SGHRS and CDR2 YFSETQ. The DNA for the CDR3 is TGCGCCAGCAATCCGGGACAGACATCCTACGAGCAGTACTTC. This codes for CASNPGQTSYEQYF.

This clonotype has a handful of counts. CDR3 sequence: CSASHLAGEGTDTQYF. The CDR3 DNA sequence: TGCAGTGCTAGCCACCTAGCGGGAGAAGGGACAGATACGCAGTATTTT. V gene TRBV20-1 combines with J gene TRBJ2-3; 10 bases match TRBD2. The CDR3 consists of 16 residues. Unmatched junction bases numbered 9, after V lost 3 bases and J lost 3 bases. CDR1 and CDR2 (germline): DFQATT, SNEGSKA (reference sequence).

The chain employs TRBV20-1 and TRBJ2-1, with no clear D. The CDR3 is 11 amino acids. Germline CDR1 DFQATT, CDR2 SNEGSKA (reference sequence). Trimming stripped 6 bases from V and 7 bases from J, with 10 bases between. CDR3 loop: CSAESWNEQFF. The CDR3 DNA follows: TGCAGTGCGGAGTCTTGGAATGAGCAGTTCTTC.

In this sample, this clonotype turned up a few times. The CDR3, as DNA: TGTGCCAGCAGCTTGGGTGTGGGGGTTGAAGCTTTCTTT. Translated: CASSLGVGVEAFF. The chain joins TRBV5-4 to TRBJ1-1; the D gene is possibly TRBD1 (5 bases). V lost 0 bases, J lost 7 bases, and 10 bases lay in between. The CDR3 spans 13 residues. Per the germline V gene, CDR1 is SGHNT and CDR2 is YYREEE (reference sequence).